The rows below give T cell receptor beta chains drawn from one sample of a study of beta chain features in type 1 diabetes. Produced via immunoSEQ multiplex PCR; TCRdb's table is partial and in-frame only. The sample records about 650,000 clones, around 12% being singletons. The sequencing input was naive CD4+ T cells from blood. Receptor source: a young man with type 1 diabetes. CDR3s include the opening cysteine and the closing phenylalanine or tryptophan. D genes are given only for firm matches. Clone size is shown for a subset of rows, as once, few, many or a class of expanded clone.

j_gene: TRBJ2-3
v_gene: TRBV29-1
d_gene: -
abundance: -
CDR3nt: TGCAGCGTTGACTTTGCTTCTGGCACAGATACGCAGTATTTT
CDR3aa: CSVDFASGTDTQYF

j_gene: TRBJ2-7
v_gene: TRBV30
d_gene: -
abundance: -
CDR3nt: TGTGCCTGGAGCCGACGTAGCTACGAGCAGTACTTC
CDR3aa: CAWSRRSYEQYF

j_gene: TRBJ1-1
v_gene: TRBV7-2
d_gene: -
abundance: few
CDR3nt: TGTGCCAGCAGCCGAGGGGTAGAGAGCACTGAAGCTTTCTTT
CDR3aa: CASSRGVESTEAFF

j_gene: TRBJ2-3
v_gene: TRBV7-2
d_gene: TRBD2
abundance: few
CDR3nt: TGTGCCAGCAGCTTAGCGCCGGGAGGGCTAAGCACAGATACGCAGTATTTT
CDR3aa: CASSLAPGGLSTDTQYF

j_gene: TRBJ2-7
v_gene: TRBV28
d_gene: -
abundance: -
CDR3nt: TGTGCCAGCACCCCCGGGGGGCTTAGCTCCTACGAGCAGTACTTC
CDR3aa: CASTPGGLSSYEQYF

j_gene: TRBJ2-3
v_gene: TRBV2
d_gene: -
abundance: -
CDR3nt: TGTGCCAGCAGCGGATTTAGGACGGCAGATACGCAGTATTTT
CDR3aa: CASSGFRTADTQYF

j_gene: TRBJ1-3
v_gene: TRBV27
d_gene: -
abundance: -
CDR3nt: TGTGCCAGCAGCCCCGGACCGTTCGGAAACACCATATATTTT
CDR3aa: CASSPGPFGNTIYF

j_gene: TRBJ2-1
v_gene: TRBV5-1
d_gene: -
abundance: -
CDR3nt: TGCGCCAGCAGCCCGGGACAAACAAATGAGCAGTTCTTC
CDR3aa: CASSPGQTNEQFF

j_gene: TRBJ2-5
v_gene: TRBV7-2
d_gene: -
abundance: -
CDR3nt: TGTGCCAGCAGCTTATACGGCAGGGAGACCCAGTACTTC
CDR3aa: CASSLYGRETQYF

j_gene: TRBJ1-2
v_gene: TRBV13
d_gene: -
abundance: -
CDR3nt: TGTGCCAGCAGCAAAAGACAGGACAGCCTCTATGGCTACACCTTC
CDR3aa: CASSKRQDSLYGYTF

j_gene: TRBJ1-1
v_gene: TRBV7-9
d_gene: -
abundance: -
CDR3nt: TGTGCCAGCAGCCCTAGCGGGGTCACTGAAGCTTTCTTT
CDR3aa: CASSPSGVTEAFF

j_gene: TRBJ1-3
v_gene: TRBV15
d_gene: -
abundance: few
CDR3nt: TGTGCCACCAGGATTGCTGTCGGATTGGGAAACACCATATATTTT
CDR3aa: CATRIAVGLGNTIYF

j_gene: TRBJ1-2
v_gene: TRBV9
d_gene: -
abundance: -
CDR3nt: TGTGCCAGCAGCCCAGGCTGGGGGGCATACTATGGCTACACCTTC
CDR3aa: CASSPGWGAYYGYTF

j_gene: TRBJ2-7
v_gene: TRBV5-1
d_gene: -
abundance: few
CDR3nt: TGCGCCAGCAGCTCCACCGGGACCACCGGCGACGAGCAGTACTTC
CDR3aa: CASSSTGTTGDEQYF

j_gene: TRBJ2-5
v_gene: TRBV7-9
d_gene: TRBD1
abundance: -
CDR3nt: TGTGCCAGCAGCCCGCAGACAGGGGAGGCCCAGTACTTC
CDR3aa: CASSPQTGEAQYF

j_gene: TRBJ1-6
v_gene: TRBV7-9
d_gene: -
abundance: -
CDR3nt: TGTGCCAGCAGCTTAGCAGGGGCCTTCTATAATTCACCCCTCCACTTT
CDR3aa: CASSLAGAFYNSPLHF

j_gene: TRBJ1-2
v_gene: TRBV20-1
d_gene: -
abundance: few
CDR3nt: TGCAGTGCCGGGACGGCTTATGGCTACACCTTC
CDR3aa: CSAGTAYGYTF

j_gene: TRBJ1-1
v_gene: TRBV6-1
d_gene: -
abundance: few
CDR3nt: TGTGCCAGCAGACGACAGAACACTGAAGCTTTCTTT
CDR3aa: CASRRQNTEAFF

j_gene: TRBJ2-3
v_gene: TRBV11-2
d_gene: -
abundance: -
CDR3nt: TGTGCCAGCAGCTTAGAAGAGCAGTATTTT
CDR3aa: CASSLEEQYF

j_gene: TRBJ2-7
v_gene: TRBV28
d_gene: TRBD2
abundance: -
CDR3nt: TGTGCCAGCAGTTTGGGGACTATAACCTACGAGCAGTACTTC
CDR3aa: CASSLGTITYEQYF

j_gene: TRBJ2-7
v_gene: TRBV27
d_gene: TRBD1
abundance: -
CDR3nt: TGTGCCAGCAGTACCCTCGGGACAGGGGTCAACGAGCAGTACTTC
CDR3aa: CASSTLGTGVNEQYF

j_gene: TRBJ2-3
v_gene: TRBV7-9
d_gene: -
abundance: -
CDR3nt: TGTGCCAGCAGCCCTATAGCGGAGCGCACAGATACGCAGTATTTT
CDR3aa: CASSPIAERTDTQYF

j_gene: TRBJ1-4
v_gene: TRBV2
d_gene: -
abundance: -
CDR3nt: TGTGCCAGCAGTGAAGCCTTAGGACGGAACGAAAAACTGTTTTTT
CDR3aa: CASSEALGRNEKLFF

j_gene: TRBJ2-7
v_gene: TRBV6-1
d_gene: -
abundance: few
CDR3nt: TGTGCCAGCAGTGAAGTACCAGGGTCCGACGAGCAGTACTTC
CDR3aa: CASSEVPGSDEQYF

j_gene: TRBJ2-2
v_gene: TRBV7-9
d_gene: TRBD2
abundance: -
CDR3nt: TGTGCCAGCAGCACCCCAGCGGGGAGTATGAACACCGGGGAGCTGTTTTTT
CDR3aa: CASSTPAGSMNTGELFF

j_gene: TRBJ2-5
v_gene: TRBV30
d_gene: -
abundance: -
CDR3nt: TGTGCCTGGAGTCGGGGGTCGGAGACCCAGTACTTC
CDR3aa: CAWSRGSETQYF

j_gene: TRBJ1-1
v_gene: TRBV19
d_gene: -
abundance: few
CDR3nt: TGTGCCAGTAGTTCTGCCGGGACGGTCAACACTGAAGCTTTCTTT
CDR3aa: CASSSAGTVNTEAFF

j_gene: TRBJ2-7
v_gene: TRBV7-2
d_gene: TRBD1
abundance: few
CDR3nt: TGTGCCAGCAGCTTAGTCGGGACAGGGGCTGAGCAGTACTTC
CDR3aa: CASSLVGTGAEQYF

j_gene: TRBJ1-2
v_gene: TRBV25-1
d_gene: TRBD1
abundance: -
CDR3nt: TGTGCCAGCAGTGGGACGGGGTGGGGACAGGGTACGGATGGCTACACCTTC
CDR3aa: CASSGTGWGQGTDGYTF

j_gene: TRBJ1-5
v_gene: TRBV18
d_gene: -
abundance: -
CDR3nt: TGTGCCAGCTCACCACTAGGTCAACAGCCCCAGCATTTT
CDR3aa: CASSPLGQQPQHF

j_gene: TRBJ1-2
v_gene: TRBV7-2
d_gene: -
abundance: -
CDR3nt: TGTGCCAGCAGCCCCGACGTTGCTGGCTACACCTTC
CDR3aa: CASSPDVAGYTF

j_gene: TRBJ1-6
v_gene: TRBV9
d_gene: -
abundance: -
CDR3nt: TGTGCCAGCAGCGTACAGGCAGGTAATTCACCCCTCCACTTT
CDR3aa: CASSVQAGNSPLHF

j_gene: TRBJ1-4
v_gene: TRBV18
d_gene: TRBD1
abundance: -
CDR3nt: TGTGCCAGCTCACCAACGACAGGGGAGCGCGAAAAACTGTTTTTT
CDR3aa: CASSPTTGEREKLFF

j_gene: TRBJ2-7
v_gene: TRBV28
d_gene: TRBD1
abundance: -
CDR3nt: TGTGCCAGCAGTTTACAGGGCTATCTCCGGGACAGGGTCCACGAGCAGTACTTC
CDR3aa: CASSLQGYLRDRVHEQYF

j_gene: TRBJ1-2
v_gene: TRBV7-3
d_gene: TRBD1
abundance: few
CDR3nt: TGTGCCAGCAGGCAGACCGGGACAGGGAACTATGGCTACACCTTC
CDR3aa: CASRQTGTGNYGYTF

j_gene: TRBJ2-7
v_gene: TRBV2
d_gene: -
abundance: -
CDR3nt: TGTGCCAGCTCACAGGGTGCAGGGTCCTACGAGCAGTACTTC
CDR3aa: CASSQGAGSYEQYF

j_gene: TRBJ2-1
v_gene: TRBV9
d_gene: -
abundance: few
CDR3nt: TGTGCCAGCAGCGTAGTTTCGGGTTCATCGGACTACAATGAGCAGTTCTTC
CDR3aa: CASSVVSGSSDYNEQFF

j_gene: TRBJ1-5
v_gene: TRBV25-1
d_gene: TRBD1
abundance: few
CDR3nt: TGTGCCAGCAGGGGGACAGGGGGAAATCAGCCCCAGCATTTT
CDR3aa: CASRGTGGNQPQHF

j_gene: TRBJ2-7
v_gene: TRBV29-1
d_gene: -
abundance: few
CDR3nt: TGCAGCGTTGCAGGGGGGGAACTGATCTACGAGCAGTACTTC
CDR3aa: CSVAGGELIYEQYF

j_gene: TRBJ1-5
v_gene: TRBV20-1
d_gene: -
abundance: few
CDR3nt: TGCAGTGCTAGAGGCAATCAGCCCCAGCATTTT
CDR3aa: CSARGNQPQHF

j_gene: TRBJ1-6
v_gene: TRBV6-4
d_gene: -
abundance: -
CDR3nt: TGTGCCAGCAGTTATAATTCACCCCTCCACTTT
CDR3aa: CASSYNSPLHF

j_gene: TRBJ1-2
v_gene: TRBV14
d_gene: -
abundance: few
CDR3nt: TGTGCCAGCAGCCCCGTCGGTTACTATGGCTACACCTTC
CDR3aa: CASSPVGYYGYTF

j_gene: TRBJ1-2
v_gene: TRBV30
d_gene: -
abundance: -
CDR3nt: TGTGCCTGGGCACAGATTAACTATGGCTACACCTTC
CDR3aa: CAWAQINYGYTF

j_gene: TRBJ2-3
v_gene: TRBV30
d_gene: -
abundance: -
CDR3nt: TGTGCCTGGAATGAGGTCCAGGGAACAGATACGCAGTATTTT
CDR3aa: CAWNEVQGTDTQYF